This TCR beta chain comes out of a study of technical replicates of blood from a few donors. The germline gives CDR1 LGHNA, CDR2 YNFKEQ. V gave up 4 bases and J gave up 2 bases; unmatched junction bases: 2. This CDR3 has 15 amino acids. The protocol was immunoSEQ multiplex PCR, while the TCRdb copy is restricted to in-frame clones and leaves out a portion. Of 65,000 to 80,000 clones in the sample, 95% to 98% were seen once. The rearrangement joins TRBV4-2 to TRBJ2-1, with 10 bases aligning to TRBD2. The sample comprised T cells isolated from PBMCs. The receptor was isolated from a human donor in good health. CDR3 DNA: TGTGCCAGCAGCCCAGCGGGAGGGCCCTACAATGAGCAGTTCTTC. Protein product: CASSPAGGPYNEQFF.